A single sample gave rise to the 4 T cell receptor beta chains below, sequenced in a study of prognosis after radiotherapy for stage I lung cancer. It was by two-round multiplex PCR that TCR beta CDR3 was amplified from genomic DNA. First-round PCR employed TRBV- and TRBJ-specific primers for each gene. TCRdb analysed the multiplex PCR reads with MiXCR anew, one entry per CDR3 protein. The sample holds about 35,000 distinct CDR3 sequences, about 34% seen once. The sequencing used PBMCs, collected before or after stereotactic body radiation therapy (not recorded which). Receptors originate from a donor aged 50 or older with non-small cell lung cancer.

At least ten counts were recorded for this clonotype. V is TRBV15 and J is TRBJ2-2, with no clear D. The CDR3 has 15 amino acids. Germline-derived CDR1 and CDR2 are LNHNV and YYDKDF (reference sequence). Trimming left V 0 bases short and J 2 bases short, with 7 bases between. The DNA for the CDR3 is TGTGCCACCAGCAGAGATATCCTAAACACCGGGGAGCTGTTTTTT. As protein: CATSRDILNTGELFF.

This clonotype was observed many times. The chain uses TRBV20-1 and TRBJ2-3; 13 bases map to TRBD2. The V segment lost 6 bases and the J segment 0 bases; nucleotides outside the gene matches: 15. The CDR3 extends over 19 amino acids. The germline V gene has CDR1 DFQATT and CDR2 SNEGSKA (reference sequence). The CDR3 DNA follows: TGCAGTGCCACCAACCCCACTAGCGGGAGGGCCAGAAGCACAGATACGCAGTATTTT. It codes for CSATNPTSGRARSTDTQYF.

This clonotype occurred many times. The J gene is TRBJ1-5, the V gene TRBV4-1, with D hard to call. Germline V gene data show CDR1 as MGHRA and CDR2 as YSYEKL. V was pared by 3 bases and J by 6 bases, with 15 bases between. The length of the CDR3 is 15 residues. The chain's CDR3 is CASSQQGTVGQPQHF. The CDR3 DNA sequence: TGCGCCAGCAGCCAGCAAGGCACAGTCGGTCAGCCCCAGCATTTT.

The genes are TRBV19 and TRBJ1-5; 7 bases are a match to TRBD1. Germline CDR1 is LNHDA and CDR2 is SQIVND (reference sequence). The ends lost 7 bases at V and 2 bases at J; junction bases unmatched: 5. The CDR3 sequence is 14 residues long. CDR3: CASIQGQGNQPQHF. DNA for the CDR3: TGTGCCAGTATTCAAGGACAGGGCAATCAGCCCCAGCATTTT.